Presented here are 11 T cell receptor beta chains from one specimen sequenced in a study of blood T cell repertoires in COVID-19. Repertoires were generated with immunoSEQ multiplex PCR, while TCRdb's copy carries only in-frame clones and drops some. The table records approximately 240,000 clones, about 88% of them present only once. The sequencing sample was made of peripheral blood. Every receptor here comes from a middle-aged woman who had recovered from COVID-19.

Comments on this clone: In the same sample, other DNA sequences code for this CDR3. The CDR3 loop reads CASSPPGTGNEKLFF. The CDR3 DNA sequence: TGTGCCAGCTCACCACCAGGGACAGGGAATGAAAAACTGTTTTTT. This rearrangement joins TRBV18 to TRBJ1-4, with 9 bases that match TRBD1. CDR3 length equals 15 residues. CDR1 and CDR2 from the germline V gene are KGHSH and LQKENI. V lost 0 bases to trimming and J lost 5 bases; unmatched junction nucleotides: 1. Full variable domain (rest looked up from reference TRBV18 and TRBJ1-4): NAGVMQNPRHLVRRRGQEARLRCSPMKGHSHVYWYRQLPEEGLKFMVYLQKENIIDESGMPKERFSAEFPKEGPSILRIQQVVRGDSAAYFCASSPPGTGNEKLFFGSGTQLSVL.

J is TRBJ2-5 and V is TRBV19; 8 bases are a match to TRBD2. This CDR3 has 13 amino acids. Germline CDR1 and CDR2: LNHDA and SQIVND (reference sequence). Losses at the gene ends were 9 bases for V and 5 bases for J; bases not matched to a gene: 8. The CDR3 nucleotides read TGTGCCAGCTTAGGACCGGGGGGGGAGACCCAGTACTTC. Translating gives CASLGPGGETQYF.

The chain recombines TRBV5-3 with TRBJ1-6; 8 positions agree with TRBD1. TRBV5-3 is treated as an ORF (open reading frame) with a function not yet certain. The CDR3 totals 17 residues. V dropped 8 bases and J dropped 0; count of bases not matched to a gene: 10. CDR3 loop: CARGRWDRSSYNSPLHF. CDR3 bases: TGTGCCAGGGGGCGATGGGACAGGAGCTCCTATAATTCACCCCTCCACTTT.

This clone was counted between two and nine times. This sequence joins TRBV11-2 and TRBJ1-6; 10 bases are shared with TRBD1. CDR3 length equals 15 residues. With 4 bases clipped from V and 10 bases from J, the junction kept 7 bases outside the gene matches. Germline CDR1 SGHAT, CDR2 FQNNGV. CDR3: CASSSTGTGDSPLHF. The CDR3 nucleotides are TGTGCCAGCAGCTCGACCGGGACAGGGGACTCACCCCTCCACTTT.

The chain is built from TRBV6-5 and TRBJ1-1; D uncertain. In germline, CDR1 is MNHEY, CDR2 SVGAGI. The CDR3 is 13 amino acids. In DNA, the CDR3 is TGTGCTGCAGGCGGGCACATGAACACTGAAGCTTTCTTT. It is translated as CAAGGHMNTEAFF.

This rearrangement joins TRBV30 to TRBJ2-7; TRBD2 matches 11 bases. Trimming took 3 bases from V and 2 from J; bases not matched to a gene: 6. The germline CDR1 and CDR2 sequences are GTSNPN and SVGIG (reference sequence). This CDR3 has 15 residues. CDR3 sequence (DNA): TGTGCCTGGAGGGGGGGGACTAGCGGCGCCTACGAGCAGTACTTC. The encoded protein is CAWRGGTSGAYEQYF.

The V gene is TRBV20-1, the J gene TRBJ1-2, with no clear D. This CDR3 has 11 residues. In germline, CDR1 is DFQATT, CDR2 SNEGSKA (reference sequence). The ends were cut back, 1 base at V and 8 bases at J, with 8 bases in the middle. CDR3: CSARGPLGYTF. The CDR3 nucleotides read TGCAGTGCTAGAGGCCCCCTAGGCTACACCTTC.

The gene calls are TRBV6-5 and TRBJ2-7; a weak D match, TRBD2 (6 bases). Trimming stripped 2 bases from V and 2 bases from J, with 16 bases between. The CDR3 consists of 16 residues. Germline V gives CDR1 MNHEY, CDR2 SVGAGI. The CDR3 sequence: CASSYGIAAAPYEQYF. CDR3 DNA sequence: TGTGCCAGCAGTTACGGAATAGCGGCCGCTCCCTACGAGCAGTACTTC.

The chain combines TRBV11-3 with TRBJ2-3; 7 bases align to TRBD2. J lost 0 bases, V lost 4 bases, and 4 bases had no gene match. Germline CDR1 and CDR2: SGHNT and YENEEA. The CDR3 totals 15 residues. In DNA form, the CDR3 reads TGTGCCAGCAGCTCAGCGGGAACTAGCACAGATACGCAGTATTTT. Translation gives CASSSAGTSTDTQYF.

This clone was counted once. V is TRBV5-4 and J is TRBJ2-1; TRBD1 might be the D (5 bases). The CDR3 totals 13 residues. Trimming shortened V by 4 bases and J by 4 bases, and 9 bases separated the two germline ends. Germline V lookup: CDR1 SGHNT, CDR2 YYREEE (reference sequence). CDR3 sequence: CASSATAYNEQFF. For the CDR3, the DNA is TGTGCCAGCAGCGCGACAGCGTACAATGAGCAGTTCTTC. The full variable domain, in which reference TRBV5-4 and TRBJ2-1 provide the parts outside the CDR3, is ETGVTQSPTHLIKTRGQQVTLRCSSQSGHNTVSWYQQALGQGPQFIFQYYREEENGRGNFPPRFSGLQFPNYSSELNVNALELDDSALYLCASSATAYNEQFFGPGTRLTVL.

The chain combines TRBV5-1 with TRBJ2-3; no clear D. Trimming cost V 5 bases and J 0 bases, with 16 bases left between them. CDR3 size: 16 residues. CDR1 and CDR2 from the germline V gene are SGHRS and YFSETQ. The CDR3 loop reads CASRNARSGSTDTQYF. For the CDR3, the DNA is TGCGCCAGCAGGAATGCCCGGAGTGGTAGCACAGATACGCAGTATTTT.